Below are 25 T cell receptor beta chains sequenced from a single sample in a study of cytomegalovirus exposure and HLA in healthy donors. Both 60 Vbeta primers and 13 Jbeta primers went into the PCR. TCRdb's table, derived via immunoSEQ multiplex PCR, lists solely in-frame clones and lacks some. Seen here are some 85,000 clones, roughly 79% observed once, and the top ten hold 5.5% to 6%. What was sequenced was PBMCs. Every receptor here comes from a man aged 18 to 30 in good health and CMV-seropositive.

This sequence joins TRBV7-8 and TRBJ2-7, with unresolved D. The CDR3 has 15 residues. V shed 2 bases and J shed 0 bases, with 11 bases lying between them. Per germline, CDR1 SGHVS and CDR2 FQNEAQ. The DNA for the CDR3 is TGTGCCAGCAGCTTATTCGCAGTATCCTCCTACGAGCAGTACTTC. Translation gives CASSLFAVSSYEQYF.

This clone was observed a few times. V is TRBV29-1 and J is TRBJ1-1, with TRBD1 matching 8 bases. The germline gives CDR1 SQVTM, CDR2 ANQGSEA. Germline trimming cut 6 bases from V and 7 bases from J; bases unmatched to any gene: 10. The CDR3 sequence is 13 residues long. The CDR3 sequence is CSVRTGTASEAFF. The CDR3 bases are TGCAGCGTCAGGACAGGGACCGCCAGTGAAGCTTTCTTT.

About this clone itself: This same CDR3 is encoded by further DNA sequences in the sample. The CDR3 is CASSPPGNTEAFF. CDR3 nucleotides: TGTGCCAGCTCCCCTCCAGGGAACACTGAAGCTTTCTTT. The rearrangement links TRBV18 to TRBJ1-1, with D unresolved. This CDR3 has 13 residues. Deletions cut 6 bases from V and 1 base from J, with 9 bases between. Germline CDR1 reads KGHSH; CDR2 reads LQKENI.

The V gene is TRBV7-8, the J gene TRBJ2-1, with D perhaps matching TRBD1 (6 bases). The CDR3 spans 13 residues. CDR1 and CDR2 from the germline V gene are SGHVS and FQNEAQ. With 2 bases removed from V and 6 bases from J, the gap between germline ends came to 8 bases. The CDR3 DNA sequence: TGTGCCAGCAGCTTAATCAGGGGCAATGAGCAGTTCTTC. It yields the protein CASSLIRGNEQFF.

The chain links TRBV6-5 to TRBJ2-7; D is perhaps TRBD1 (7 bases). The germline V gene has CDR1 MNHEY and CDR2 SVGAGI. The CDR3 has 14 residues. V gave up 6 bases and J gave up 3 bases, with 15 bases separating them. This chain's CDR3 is CASSRQGLNYEQYF. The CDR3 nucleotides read TGTGCCAGCAGCAGACAGGGACTCAACTACGAGCAGTACTTC.

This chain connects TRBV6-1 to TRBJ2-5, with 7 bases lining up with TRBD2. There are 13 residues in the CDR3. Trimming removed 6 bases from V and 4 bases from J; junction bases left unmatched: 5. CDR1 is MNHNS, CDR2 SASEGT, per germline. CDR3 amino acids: CASRVGGGETQYF. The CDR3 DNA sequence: TGTGCCAGCAGAGTTGGGGGGGGAGAGACCCAGTACTTC.

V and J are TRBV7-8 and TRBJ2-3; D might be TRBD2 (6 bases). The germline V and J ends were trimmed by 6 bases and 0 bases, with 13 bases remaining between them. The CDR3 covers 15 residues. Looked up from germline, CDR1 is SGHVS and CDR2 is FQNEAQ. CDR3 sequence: CASSSTGGSTDTQYF. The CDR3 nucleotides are TGTGCCAGCAGTTCTACTGGGGGGAGCACAGATACGCAGTATTTT. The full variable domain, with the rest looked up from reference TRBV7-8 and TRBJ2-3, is GAGVSQSPRYKVAKRGQDVALRCDPISGHVSLFWYQQALGQGPEFLTYFQNEAQLDKSGLPSDRFFAERPEGSVSTLKIQRTQQEDSAVYLCASSSTGGSTDTQYFGPGTRLTVL.

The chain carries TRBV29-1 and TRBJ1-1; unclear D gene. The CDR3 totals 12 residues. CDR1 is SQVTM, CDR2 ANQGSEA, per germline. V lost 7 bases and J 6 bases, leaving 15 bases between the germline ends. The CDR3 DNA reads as TGCAGCGCGGGTGAGATGTTTTCTGAAGCTTTCTTT. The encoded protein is CSAGEMFSEAFF.

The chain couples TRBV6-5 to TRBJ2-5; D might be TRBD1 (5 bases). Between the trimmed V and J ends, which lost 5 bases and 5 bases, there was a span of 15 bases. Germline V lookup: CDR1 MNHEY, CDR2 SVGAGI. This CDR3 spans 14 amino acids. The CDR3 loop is CASSTPTGSETQYF. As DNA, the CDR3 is TGTGCCAGCAGTACCCCAACAGGATCGGAGACCCAGTACTTC.

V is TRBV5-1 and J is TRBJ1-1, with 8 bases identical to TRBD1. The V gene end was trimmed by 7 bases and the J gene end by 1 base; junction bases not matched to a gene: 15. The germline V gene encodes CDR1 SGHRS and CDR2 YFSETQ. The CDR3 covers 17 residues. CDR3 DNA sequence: TGCGCCAGCTCGGACAGGGCCTGGACAAGACAGAACACTGAAGCTTTCTTT. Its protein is CASSDRAWTRQNTEAFF.

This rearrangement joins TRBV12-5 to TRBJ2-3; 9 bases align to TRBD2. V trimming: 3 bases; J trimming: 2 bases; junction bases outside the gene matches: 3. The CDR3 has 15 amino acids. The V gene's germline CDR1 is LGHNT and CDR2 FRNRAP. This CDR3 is CASGFTSGHTDTQYF. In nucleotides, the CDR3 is TGTGCTAGTGGTTTCACTAGCGGGCACACAGATACGCAGTATTTT.

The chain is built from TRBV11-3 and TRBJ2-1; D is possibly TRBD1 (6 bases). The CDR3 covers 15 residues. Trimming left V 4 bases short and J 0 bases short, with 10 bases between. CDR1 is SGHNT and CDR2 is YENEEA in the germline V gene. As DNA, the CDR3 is TGTGCCAGCAGCTCCTCCAGGGGCTCCTACAATGAGCAGTTCTTC. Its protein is CASSSSRGSYNEQFF.

The CDR3 nucleotides read TGTGCCAGCAGCGACGGCGGGTGGCAGCCCCAGCATTTT. Encoded protein: CASSDGGWQPQHF. The chain uses TRBV7-2 and TRBJ1-5; D unclear. The CDR3 length is 13 residues. Looked up from germline, CDR1 is SGHTA and CDR2 is FQGNSA. Trimming took off 5 bases at V and 7 bases at J, with 12 bases between the two ends.

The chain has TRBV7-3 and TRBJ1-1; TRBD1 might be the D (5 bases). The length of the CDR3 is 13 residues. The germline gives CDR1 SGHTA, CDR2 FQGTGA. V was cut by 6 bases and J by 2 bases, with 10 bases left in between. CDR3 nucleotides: TGTGCCAGCAGAACGACAGTTAACACTGAAGCTTTCTTT. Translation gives CASRTTVNTEAFF.

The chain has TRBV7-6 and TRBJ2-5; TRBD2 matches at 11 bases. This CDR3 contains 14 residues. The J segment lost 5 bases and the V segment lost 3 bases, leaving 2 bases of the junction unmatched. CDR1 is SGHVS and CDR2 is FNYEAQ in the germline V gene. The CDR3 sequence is CASSFSSGGETQYF. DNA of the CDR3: TGTGCCAGCAGCTTCTCTAGCGGGGGGGAGACCCAGTACTTC. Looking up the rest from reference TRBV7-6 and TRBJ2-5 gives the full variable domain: GAGVSQSPRYKVTKRGQDVALRCDPISGHVSLYWYRQALGQGPEFLTYFNYEAQQDKSGLPNDRFSAERPEGSISTLTIQRTEQRDSAMYRCASSFSSGGETQYFGPGTRLLVL.

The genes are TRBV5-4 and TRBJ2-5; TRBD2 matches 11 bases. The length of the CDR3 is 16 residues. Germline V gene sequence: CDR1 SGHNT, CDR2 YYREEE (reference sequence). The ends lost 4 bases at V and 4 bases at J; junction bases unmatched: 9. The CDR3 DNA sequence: TGTGCCAGCAGCCCTGCCCTAGCGGGAGGCCTAGAGACCCAGTACTTC. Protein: CASSPALAGGLETQYF.

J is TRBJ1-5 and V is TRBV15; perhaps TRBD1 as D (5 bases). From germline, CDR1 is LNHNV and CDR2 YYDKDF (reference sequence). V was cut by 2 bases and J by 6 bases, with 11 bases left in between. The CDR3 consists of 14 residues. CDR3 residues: CATSRNSGGQPQHF. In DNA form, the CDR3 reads TGTGCCACCAGCAGAAATTCGGGGGGTCAGCCCCAGCATTTT.

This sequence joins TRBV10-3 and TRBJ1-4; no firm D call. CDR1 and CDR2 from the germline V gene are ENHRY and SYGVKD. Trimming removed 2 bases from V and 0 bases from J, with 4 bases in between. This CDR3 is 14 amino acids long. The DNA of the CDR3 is TGTGCCATCAGTGAGGGGCCAACTAATGAAAAACTGTTTTTT. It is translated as CAISEGPTNEKLFF.

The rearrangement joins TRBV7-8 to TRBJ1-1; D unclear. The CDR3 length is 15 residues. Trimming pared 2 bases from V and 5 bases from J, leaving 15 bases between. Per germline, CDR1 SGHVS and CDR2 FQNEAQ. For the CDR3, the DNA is TGTGCCAGCAGCTTAAATATTCGGACTGCAACTGAAGCTTTCTTT. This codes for CASSLNIRTATEAFF.

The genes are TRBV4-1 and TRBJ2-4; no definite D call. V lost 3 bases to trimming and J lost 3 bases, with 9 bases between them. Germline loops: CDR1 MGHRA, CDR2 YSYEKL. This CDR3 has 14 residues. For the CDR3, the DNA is TGCGCCAGCAGCCAGATATCAGACAAAAACATTCAGTACTTC. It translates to CASSQISDKNIQYF.

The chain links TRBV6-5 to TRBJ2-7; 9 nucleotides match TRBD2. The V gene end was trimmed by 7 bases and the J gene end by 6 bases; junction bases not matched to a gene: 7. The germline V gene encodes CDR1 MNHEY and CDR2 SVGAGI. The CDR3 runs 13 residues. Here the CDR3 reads CASKRGARGEQYF. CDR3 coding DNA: TGTGCCAGCAAGCGGGGGGCAAGGGGCGAGCAGTACTTC.

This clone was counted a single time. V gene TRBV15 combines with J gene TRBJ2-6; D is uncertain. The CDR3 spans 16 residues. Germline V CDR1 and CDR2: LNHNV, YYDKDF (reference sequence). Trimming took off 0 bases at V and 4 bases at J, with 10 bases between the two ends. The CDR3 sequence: CATSREQPRGANVLTF. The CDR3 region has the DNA TGTGCCACCAGCAGAGAACAGCCTCGGGGGGCCAACGTCCTGACTTTC.

This chain's CDR3 is CASSFRVPYEQYF. The CDR3 DNA sequence: TGTGCCAGCAGTTTCAGGGTGCCCTACGAGCAGTACTTC. V gene TRBV27 combines with J gene TRBJ2-7, with D possibly being TRBD1 (5 bases). Germline loops: CDR1 MNHEY, CDR2 SMNVEV (reference sequence). Trimming pared 3 bases from V and 2 bases from J, leaving 8 bases between. The CDR3 extends over 13 amino acids.

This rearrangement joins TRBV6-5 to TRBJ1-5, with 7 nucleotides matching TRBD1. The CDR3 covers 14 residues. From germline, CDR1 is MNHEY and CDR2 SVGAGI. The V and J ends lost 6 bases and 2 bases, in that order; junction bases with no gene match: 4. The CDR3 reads CASRRDSRNQPQHF. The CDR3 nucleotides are TGTGCCAGCAGAAGGGACAGTCGCAATCAGCCCCAGCATTTT.

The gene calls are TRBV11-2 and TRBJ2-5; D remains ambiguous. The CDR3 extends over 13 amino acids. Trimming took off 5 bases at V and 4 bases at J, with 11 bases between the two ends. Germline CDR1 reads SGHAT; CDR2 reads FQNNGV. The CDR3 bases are TGTGCCAGCAGCGAGGAGATAGGAGAGACCCAGTACTTC. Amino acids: CASSEEIGETQYF.